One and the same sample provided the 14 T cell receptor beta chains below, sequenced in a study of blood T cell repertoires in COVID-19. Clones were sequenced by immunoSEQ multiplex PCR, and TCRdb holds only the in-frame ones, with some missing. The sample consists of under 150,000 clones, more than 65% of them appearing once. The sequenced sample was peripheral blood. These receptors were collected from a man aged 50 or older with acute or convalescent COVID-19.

This chain's CDR3 is CASSLIGGAHTGELFF. CDR3 in DNA: TGTGCCAGCAGCTTAATAGGGGGCGCGCACACCGGGGAGCTGTTTTTT. The chain is built from TRBV7-9 and TRBJ2-2; 7 positions match TRBD1. The CDR3 covers 16 residues. The J segment lost 3 bases and the V segment lost 2 bases, leaving 6 bases of the junction unmatched. Germline lookup yields CDR1 SEHNR and CDR2 FQNEAQ (reference sequence).

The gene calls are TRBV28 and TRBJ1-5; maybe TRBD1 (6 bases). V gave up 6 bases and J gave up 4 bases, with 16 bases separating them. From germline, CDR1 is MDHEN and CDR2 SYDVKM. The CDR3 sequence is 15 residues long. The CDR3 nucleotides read TGTGCCAGCAGGGGGGCGACGGGGCAAAATCAGCCCCAGCATTTT. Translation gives CASRGATGQNQPQHF. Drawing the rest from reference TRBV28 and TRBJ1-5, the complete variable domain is DVKVTQSSRYLVKRTGEKVFLECVQDMDHENMFWYRQDPGLGLRLIYFSYDVKMKEKGDIPEGYSVSREKKERFSLILESASTNQTSMYLCASRGATGQNQPQHFGDGTRLSIL.

As DNA, the CDR3 is TGTGCCTGGAGTGTAATCAGGGAGGATGGCACAGATACGCAGTATTTT. It encodes CAWSVIREDGTDTQYF. The chain couples TRBV30 to TRBJ2-3; D is perhaps TRBD2 (6 bases). The germline V and J ends were trimmed by 0 bases and 1 base, with 14 bases remaining between them. The CDR3 is made up of 16 amino acids. CDR1 and CDR2 (germline): GTSNPN, SVGIG (reference sequence).

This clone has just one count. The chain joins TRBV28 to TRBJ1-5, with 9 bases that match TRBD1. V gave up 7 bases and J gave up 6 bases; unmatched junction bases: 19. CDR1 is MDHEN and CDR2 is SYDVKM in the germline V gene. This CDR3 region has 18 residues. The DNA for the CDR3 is TGTGCCAGCAAGGGGACAGGGAACAAAGGCCTGGCGGGTCAGCCCCAGCATTTT. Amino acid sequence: CASKGTGNKGLAGQPQHF.

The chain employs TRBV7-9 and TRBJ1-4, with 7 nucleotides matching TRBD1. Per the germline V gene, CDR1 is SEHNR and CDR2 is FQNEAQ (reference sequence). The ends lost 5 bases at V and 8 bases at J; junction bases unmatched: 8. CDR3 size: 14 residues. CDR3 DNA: TGTGCCAGCAGCCTTGAGCAGGGGGGCGAAAAACTGTTTTTT. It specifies CASSLEQGGEKLFF.

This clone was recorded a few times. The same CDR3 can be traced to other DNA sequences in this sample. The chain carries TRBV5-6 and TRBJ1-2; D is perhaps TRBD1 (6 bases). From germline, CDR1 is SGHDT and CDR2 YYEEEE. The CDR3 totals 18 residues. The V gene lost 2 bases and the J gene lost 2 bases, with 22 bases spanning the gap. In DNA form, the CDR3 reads TGTGCCAGCAGCTTATTGGGGGCCCGTTTAACTTTGAACTATGGCTACACCTTC. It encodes CASSLLGARLTLNYGYTF.

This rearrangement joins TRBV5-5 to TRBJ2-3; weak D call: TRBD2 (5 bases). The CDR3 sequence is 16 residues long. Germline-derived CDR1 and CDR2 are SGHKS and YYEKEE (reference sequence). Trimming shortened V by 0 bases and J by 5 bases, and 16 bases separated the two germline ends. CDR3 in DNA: TGTGCCAGCAGCTTGGTTCTAGCCCCGGTGGGAGATACGCAGTATTTT. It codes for CASSLVLAPVGDTQYF.

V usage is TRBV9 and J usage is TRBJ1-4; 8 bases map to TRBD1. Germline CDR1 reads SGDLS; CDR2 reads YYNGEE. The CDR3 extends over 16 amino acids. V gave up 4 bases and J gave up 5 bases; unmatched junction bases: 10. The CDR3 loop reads CASSPSYRGENEKLFF. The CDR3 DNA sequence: TGTGCCAGCAGCCCCAGCTACAGGGGGGAAAATGAAAAACTGTTTTTT.

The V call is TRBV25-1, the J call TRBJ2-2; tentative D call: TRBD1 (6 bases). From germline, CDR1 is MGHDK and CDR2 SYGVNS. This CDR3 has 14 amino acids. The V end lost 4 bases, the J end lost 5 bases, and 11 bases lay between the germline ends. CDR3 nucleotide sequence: TGTGCCAGCAGTGCCACAGGGAGTACCGGGGAGCTGTTTTTT. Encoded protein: CASSATGSTGELFF. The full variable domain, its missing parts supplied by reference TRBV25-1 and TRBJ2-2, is EADIYQTPRYLVIGTGKKITLECSQTMGHDKMYWYQQDPGMELHLIHYSYGVNSTEKGDLSSESTVSRIRTEHFPLTLESARPSHTSQYLCASSATGSTGELFFGEGSRLTVL.

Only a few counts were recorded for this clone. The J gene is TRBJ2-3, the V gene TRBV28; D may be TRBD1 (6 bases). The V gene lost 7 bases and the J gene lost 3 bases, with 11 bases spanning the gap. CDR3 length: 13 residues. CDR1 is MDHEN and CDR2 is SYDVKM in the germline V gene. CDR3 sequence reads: CASMGDTTDTQYF. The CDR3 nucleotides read TGTGCCAGCATGGGGGACACTACAGATACGCAGTATTTT.

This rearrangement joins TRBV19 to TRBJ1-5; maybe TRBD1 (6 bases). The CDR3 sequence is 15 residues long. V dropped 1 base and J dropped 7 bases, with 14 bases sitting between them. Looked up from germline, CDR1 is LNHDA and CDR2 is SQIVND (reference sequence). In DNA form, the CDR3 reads TGTGCCAGTAGTATAGGGGGGCCGGTGGAACAGCCCCAGCATTTT. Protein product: CASSIGGPVEQPQHF. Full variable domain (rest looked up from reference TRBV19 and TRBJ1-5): DGGITQSPKYLFRKEGQNVTLSCEQNLNHDAMYWYRQDPGQGLRLIYYSQIVNDFQKGDIAEGYSVSREKKESFPLTVTSAQKNPTAFYLCASSIGGPVEQPQHFGDGTRLSIL.

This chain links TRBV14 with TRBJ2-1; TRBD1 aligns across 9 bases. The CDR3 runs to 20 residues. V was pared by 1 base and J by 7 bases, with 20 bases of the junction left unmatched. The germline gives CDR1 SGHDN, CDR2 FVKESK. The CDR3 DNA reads TGTGCCAGCAGCCAAGGTCCGGGACAGGGTTGGATTGGGCGGGGGAATGAGCAGTTCTTC. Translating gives CASSQGPGQGWIGRGNEQFF.

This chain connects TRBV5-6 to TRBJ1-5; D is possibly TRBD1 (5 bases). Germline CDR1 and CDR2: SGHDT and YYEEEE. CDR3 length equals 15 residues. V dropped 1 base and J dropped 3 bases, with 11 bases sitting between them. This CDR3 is CASSLSGQYNQPQHF. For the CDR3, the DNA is TGTGCCAGCAGCTTGTCAGGGCAATACAATCAGCCCCAGCATTTT.

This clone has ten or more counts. CDR3: CASSARQGGGYTF. As DNA, the CDR3 is TGTGCCAGCAGCGCTAGACAGGGGGGAGGCTACACCTTC. The V gene is TRBV9, the J gene TRBJ1-2, with 9 bases identical to TRBD1. The germline gives CDR1 SGDLS, CDR2 YYNGEE. The CDR3 has 13 residues. Trimming removed 3 bases from V and 8 bases from J; junction bases left unmatched: 5.